This T cell receptor (beta chain) was obtained from a study of cytomegalovirus exposure and HLA in healthy donors (TCRdb year 2017). Regarding the complete study: According to an earlier analysis of several hundred of the donors, about 190 million T cells yielded 117 million unique TCR beta sequences and around 280 Gb of sequence data. A later analysis re-analyzed previously published TCR beta repertoires from 600 to 850 donors and added high-resolution HLA genotyping to study TCR occurrence patterns. The later analysis used no new phenotypic data to find candidate immune exposures, relying instead on TCR beta sequences and their occurrence across donors. Class I and class II HLA loci were covered by the typing at four-digit resolution. An early release that covered approximately 600 HLA-typed donors contained approximately 300 gigabases of sequencing data and about 93 million unique TCR sequences. Typing coverage differed by locus: A, B, C, DRB1 and DQB1 were typed in roughly 620-640 donors, DQA1 in about 510, DPA1 in roughly 590, and DPB1 in around 490. On average, over 200,000 unique TCR beta nucleotide sequences were sequenced per donor among a few hundred genotyped donors of the cohort, with 15% to 20% of those sequences being non-productive. Using immunosequencing, the study profiled T cell repertoires from around 680 subjects and related those repertoires to cytomegalovirus serostatus. Of the roughly 400 genotyped donors, 80% to 90% were placed in the genetic ancestry cluster associated with self-reported Caucasian donors. All discovery cohort repertoires had been generated using a single sequencing platform. The study aimed to test whether signatures of past pathogen exposure could be identified by cataloging public T cell receptors. To predict cytomegalovirus infection status, the study combined high-throughput TCR immunosequencing, statistical association of individual TCRs with disease status, and machine learning. Roughly 5 DR-DQ haplotypes were treated as single units for association and clustering because of strong linkage in the cohort. To decide whether each TCR beta V gene segment behaved as functional or pseudogenic, an earlier analysis of some 540 of the donors relied on high-throughput TCR beta sequencing. Alongside the repertoire data, information on donor age, sex, ethnicity and CMV serostatus was compiled. In addition to the first cohort of 500 to 850 subjects, a separate validation cohort of 130 or so different subjects was used. Genome-wide SNP genotypes for about 60% of the 666 donors were used in a later genetic analysis, which treated that subset as a discovery cohort. General findings and caveats noted by the study authors: When HLA alleles, especially DR and DQ, strongly co-occurred, attributing TCR associations to individual alleles was difficult. In this cohort, only TCR beta chains were sequenced, and detectable features were limited by the absence of alpha or paired-chain data. Presence/absence analyses assumed roughly uniform sequencing depth across donors, an assumption that may not hold. A later analysis associated approximately 17,000 TCR beta sequences with specific HLA alleles at a false discovery rate of 0.05. In a later genetic analysis, fewer N-insertions in productive TCRs were reported among donors in an Asian-associated ancestry cluster than the approximately 670-donor mean. Several of the top co-occurrence clusters appeared to be linked to parvovirus B19, influenza, CMV and Epstein-Barr virus, according to a later analysis. Because the 87-base-pair reads could not distinguish some IMGT-functional V segments, including TRBV6-2 and TRBV6-3, those segments were excluded. A group of highly shared sequence variants was considered likely to be a technical artifact of the sequencing pipeline. Cytomegalovirus status was reported to be diagnosed by the classifier with high specificity and sensitivity in both the original and validation cohorts. Linkage disequilibrium might explain the correlated functional status among segregating V segments, but an unknown experimental factor could not be excluded. A further reported finding was that TCR beta sequences accurately predicted the HLA-A and HLA-B alleles for most subjects in the first cohort. Most TCR sequences were seen in very few donors, while some public TCRs were found in many individuals. Because HLA typing was missing for some donors at each locus, association tests included only the typed subset. A later analysis found that HLA-associated TCR beta chains were more clonally expanded and had lower generation probabilities than equally common non-associated chains. The only immune exposure information available for the cohort was CMV serostatus. According to a later analysis, TCR association rates differed among HLA loci, with DRB1 alleles showing the most associated TCRs and HLA-C alleles showing the fewest. In an earlier analysis of several hundred of the donors, most TCR beta V segments were observed in productive rearrangements about 87% or about 30% of the time, broadly matching IMGT annotations. In the study, around 150 TCR beta chains were listed as associated with cytomegalovirus. A later genetic analysis associated a missense DCLRE1C variant with V-gene and J-gene trimming of TCR beta chains, and an independent cohort replicated the association. In vitro tests confirmed that a few of the cytomegalovirus-associated TCR beta chains recognize cytomegalovirus antigens. According to the authors, the approach could potentially be generalized to other disease states and immunological phenotypes. Seventeen rarely observed V segments, including chromosome 9 orphons, were excluded from the earlier analysis of about 600 of the donors because counts were too low. In a later analysis, most CMV-associated TCR beta chains were found to appear HLA-restricted, with HLA associations seemingly driven largely by CMV exposure.

The CDR3 numbers 15 residues from cysteine through phenylalanine. CDR3 DNA only is kept here, 45 bases in frame from base 1. Via the germline V gene, CDR1 is SGHRS and CDR2 YFSETQ. Unmatched junction bases come to 6, with V trimmed by 4 bases and J by 2 bases. Library method: the immunoSEQ multiplex PCR assay. For the multiplex PCR, a mixture combining 60 forward primers for TCR Vbeta segments and 13 reverse primers for TCR Jbeta segments was used. Amplification of the CDR3 region of rearranged TCR beta genes was performed with a multiplex PCR assay on genomic DNA. Amplified TCR beta libraries were sequenced as 87-base-pair reads on the Illumina HiSeq System. For the original study's pipeline: Across the roughly 640 repertoires, a later analysis counted tens of millions of unique TCR beta chains, roughly 11 million of which were shared by at least two donors. To remove PCR and sequencing errors, raw reads were error-corrected and collapsed into unique sequences using a nearest-neighbor algorithm that merged closely related sequences. CDR3 sequences were aligned to IMGT reference sequences to assign V, D and J gene segments. For a sequence to be retained, at least a six-nucleotide match to both a V gene segment and a J gene segment was required. A rearrangement was called productive if the CDR3 had no stop codons and remained in frame with V and J, and every other rearrangement was called non-productive. CDR3 was defined according to IMGT convention as the region running from the second conserved V-encoded cysteine to the conserved J-encoded phenylalanine. In an earlier analysis of around 640 of the donors, sequences lacking an unambiguous match to a single V gene segment were excluded. In an earlier analysis of around 600 of the donors, V segments were called functional above 56.7% productive rearrangements and were called segregating when the between-donor standard deviation exceeded 5%. To diagnose cytomegalovirus status from the catalog of TCR beta chain sequences, a statistical classification framework was built. In a later analysis, V and J genes were assigned by comparing TCR nucleotide sequences against IMGT/GENE-DB human TR gene sequences. The TCRdist pipeline was used in a later analysis to assign CDR3 sequences and most-parsimonious VDJ recombination scenarios. In a later analysis, each TCR beta chain was defined by its CDR3 amino acid sequence together with its V-gene family, and reads lacking a unique V-gene family were excluded. To address suspected cross-contamination and a sequencing artifact, a later analysis removed over 500 highly shared, low-generation-probability nucleotide sequences. In a later analysis, a clonal expansion index for each public chain was calculated from normalized within-repertoire ranks of inferred template counts. In a later analysis, generation probabilities were computed using a VDJ recombination model fitted to out-of-frame rearrangements, and the results were checked against IGoR. In a later analysis, TCR-TCR, TCR-HLA and TCR-CMV co-occurrence was scored with hypergeometric tests, and a repertoire-size bias correction was applied to TCR pairs. To estimate false discovery rates, a later analysis permuted the HLA or CMV assignments 20 times. In a later analysis, co-occurring TCRs were grouped with DBSCAN, and TCRdist sequence similarity was added when clustering was performed within HLA-allele-positive subsets. For co-occurrence clustering, repertoires with fewer than 30,000 or more than 120,000 public chains were excluded, along with 4 to 6 repertoires with anomalous nucleotide sharing. The table was pulled from immuneACCESS by TCRdb, which kept in-frame rearrangements only. Such tables lose some clones; where checked, under half of the loss comes from unresolved V genes, and the rest has no known cause. Clone size and V and J calls were adopted from that table, with D and trimming inferred from the DNA. This sample lists about 140,000 clones; 82% were detected once. The ten largest clones represent about 7.4% of the sample.

In total, fewer than 750 healthy bone marrow donors made up the cohort. At the time of sampling, every cohort member was nominally healthy, though immune exposures that went unrecorded were likely present. The donor tested CMV seropositive, placing the donor among the approximately 290 seropositive members of the cohort. Each donor provided a peripheral blood sample, and peripheral blood mononuclear cells were used for TCR beta sequencing. Genomic DNA extraction from the blood cell samples was performed with the Qiagen DNeasy Blood Extraction Kit. Details on this clone: What antigen it recognizes has not been identified. The record has no base qualities; no much larger clone is one base away.

The chain employs TRBV5-1 and TRBJ2-5; TRBD1 matches 9 bases in the middle. This TCR was recovered from a woman between 50 and 59 years old in good health and CMV-seropositive. Sequenced material: PBMCs. The sequenced DNA is TGCGCCAGCAGCGGCTTCGGGACAGGGCAAGAGACCCAGTACTTC. It translates to CASSGFGTGQETQYF.